This is a list of T cell receptor beta chains from one sample in a study of blood T cells in healthy people across ages. TCRdb reprocessed the 5' RACE reads with MiXCR, giving one entry per CDR3 protein. The sample comprises some 710,000 distinct CDR3 sequences, 22% of which are singletons, and 22% rests with the top ten. Sequences were obtained from blood. Every receptor here comes from a man between 65 and 79 years old in good health. CDR3s leave out the opening cysteine and the closing phenylalanine or tryptophan.

ASRPVDSPRNTEAF,TRBV5-5
ASNSHSGGGF,TRBV6-2/TRBV6-3
ASMRDSYEQY,TRBV28
ASSDGGLKNQPQH,TRBV25-1
AVRDRLDSPLH,TRBV28
ASSFDSGNTIY,TRBV12-3/TRBV12-4
ASSESPFARRQETQY,TRBV25-1
ASSFGSLMNTEAF,TRBV12-3/TRBV12-4
ASSPRPPGETQY,TRBV12-3/TRBV12-4
ASSRTVTTDTQY,TRBV5-6
ASSGGTSGHETQY,TRBV13
ASSPQLVPYQETQY,TRBV7-9
ASSLPRDWETQY,TRBV19
ASSQDVSKGTDTQY,TRBV4-1
ASSAQTGLSEKLF,TRBV6-1
SVEDLGDEKLF,TRBV29-1
ASKTATSQETQY,TRBV19
ASSQGGFGEQF,TRBV3-1
SAKVGRVSYEQY,TRBV20-1
ATSRDPRGIGNTIY,TRBV15
ASSTRGTQETQY,TRBV27
ASSPPLGITEAF,TRBV18
ASSSDRVYSNQPQH,TRBV7-9
ATSVEAGIEQF,TRBV24-1
SARVSGRGRYQETQY,TRBV20-1
ASSYPREQF,TRBV6-2/TRBV6-3
ASSQPARQETQY,TRBV3-1
ANSRQGNEQF,TRBV16
SARRGFGGDEKLF,TRBV20-1
ATSGTGTSGTDTQY,TRBV24-1
ASSVKGGSDTQY,TRBV2
ASSQAESGEQF,TRBV3-1
ASSKSLADPYNEQF,TRBV21-1
ASSYDTIY,TRBV12-3/TRBV12-4
SVKGTSGETQY,TRBV29-1
ASGTGDYEQY,TRBV5-8
ASSFSVSTDTQY,TRBV11-2
ASSFVEKLF,TRBV28
ASNKDRVGH,TRBV5-7
ASSGSGRTDTQY,TRBV5-1
SARYEVGNNEQF,TRBV20-1
ASSAGDNNEKLF,TRBV9
ATSGWRSENTEAF,TRBV24-1
ASSQVLFMNTEAF,TRBV3-1